The 4 T cell receptor beta chains presented below share a single source sample, sequenced in a study of T cells in Graves' hyperthyroidism and ophthalmopathy. Regions amplified from RNA transcripts were the TCR beta CDR3 regions. The TCR CDR3 was amplified in a first-round RT-PCR using the HTBI primer set. TCRdb reprocessed the multiplex PCR reads with MiXCR, giving one entry per CDR3 protein. This table has about 180,000 distinct CDR3 sequences, around 8.9% appearing once. Input material: blood. The source of these receptors is a woman in her late teens or twenties with Graves' hyperthyroidism that later progressed to Graves' ophthalmopathy.

A remark on this clonotype: This may be a read error, as it is one base from a much larger clone. V and J are TRBV7-8 and TRBJ2-4; D remains ambiguous. Germline V gene sequence: CDR1 SGHVS, CDR2 FQNEAQ. This CDR3 comprises 14 residues. As DNA, the CDR3 is TGTGCCAACAGCTTAGATAAAGCGCTCGACATTCAGTACTTC. It translates to CANSLDKALDIQYF.

This clonotype occurred once. Just one base apart from a much larger clone, this may be a read error. This chain links TRBV4-2 with TRBJ2-7; TRBD1 matches 7 bases. CDR1 is LGHNA and CDR2 is YNFKEQ in the germline V gene. The CDR3 spans 16 residues. The CDR3: CVSSHSDRVFSYEQYF. CDR3 in DNA: TGTGTCAGCAGCCACTCAGACAGGGTCTTCTCCTACGAGCAGTACTTC.

In its sample, this clonotype was seen many times. The chain carries TRBV28 and TRBJ2-2; 9 bases line up with TRBD1. The CDR3 is made up of 15 amino acids. V trimming: 4 bases; J trimming: 7 bases; junction bases outside the gene matches: 7. Germline CDR1 MDHEN, CDR2 SYDVKM. The CDR3 DNA sequence: TGTGCCAGCAGTTCCGGGGGACAGGGTCTCGGGGAGCTGTTTTTT. This codes for CASSSGGQGLGELFF.

In this sample, this clonotype turned up many times. The chain links TRBV9 to TRBJ1-4, with D unresolved. Trimming took off 0 bases at V and 3 bases at J, with 12 bases between the two ends. This CDR3 comprises 16 residues. CDR1 and CDR2 (germline): SGDLS, YYNGEE. CDR3 loop: CASSVGHGEPNEKLFF. CDR3 DNA sequence: TGTGCCAGCAGCGTAGGACACGGGGAGCCTAATGAAAAACTGTTTTTT. Together with reference TRBV9 and TRBJ1-4, the CDR3 gives the full variable domain: DSGVTQTPKHLITATGQRVTLRCSPRSGDLSVYWYQQSLDQGLQFLIQYYNGEERAKGNILERFSAQQFPDLHSELNLSSLELGDSALYFCASSVGHGEPNEKLFFGSGTQLSVL.